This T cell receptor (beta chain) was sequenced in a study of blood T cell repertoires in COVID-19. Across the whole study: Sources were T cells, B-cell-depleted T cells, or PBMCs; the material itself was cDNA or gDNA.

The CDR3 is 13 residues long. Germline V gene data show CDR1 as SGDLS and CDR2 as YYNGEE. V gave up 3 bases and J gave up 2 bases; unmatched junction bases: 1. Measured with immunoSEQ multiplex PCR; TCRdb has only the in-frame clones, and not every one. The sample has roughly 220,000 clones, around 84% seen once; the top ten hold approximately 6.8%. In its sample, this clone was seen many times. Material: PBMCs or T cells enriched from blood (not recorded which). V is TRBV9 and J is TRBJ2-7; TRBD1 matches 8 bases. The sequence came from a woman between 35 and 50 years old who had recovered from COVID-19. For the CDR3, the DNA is TGTGCCAGCAGCGCGACAGGGGCCTACGAGCAGTACTTC. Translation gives CASSATGAYEQYF. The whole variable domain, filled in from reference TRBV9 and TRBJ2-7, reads DSGVTQTPKHLITATGQRVTLRCSPRSGDLSVYWYQQSLDQGLQFLIQYYNGEERAKGNILERFSAQQFPDLHSELNLSSLELGDSALYFCASSATGAYEQYFGPGTRLTVT.